This entry features one TCR beta chain sequence. Its antigen remains unidentified. This sample is drawn from a study of T cell repertoires in cytomegalovirus infection. The CDR3 is 15 amino acids. Germline lookup yields CDR1 MGHRA and CDR2 YSYEKL. The J segment lost 5 bases and the V segment lost 0 bases, leaving 5 bases of the junction unmatched. TCRdb re-analysed the reads in MiXCR, keeping a single row per CDR3 protein. The sample records around 710,000 distinct CDR3 sequences, about 27% being singletons. This TCR was sampled from a human donor in good health (CMV status not recorded). Some clones in this sample may be carry-over from other donors' samples. The sample was cultured CD8+ T cells from PBMCs, taken from culture after CMV antigen stimulation. The chain links TRBV4-1 to TRBJ1-1; TRBD1 aligns across 8 bases. The CDR3 reads CASSQDRTGITEAFF. CDR3 DNA sequence: TGCGCCAGCAGCCAAGACCGGACAGGGATAACTGAAGCTTTCTTT.